A selection of T cell receptor beta chains follows, all from one sample in a study of blood T cell repertoires in COVID-19. Data came from immunoSEQ multiplex PCR; TCRdb stores just in-frame clones and leaves some out. Altogether 300,000 or so clones are present, more than 75% being singletons, with the ten largest covering 1%. Input material: peripheral blood. Source of these receptors: a man in his forties or fifties with active or convalescent COVID-19. Both conserved end residues are part of each CDR3. Each record gives: V gene, clone size, J gene, D gene, CDR3 DNA, CDR3 protein. The D gene is left open where the match is weak. Some rows have no size entry. The others give once, few or many, or a class for an expanded clone.

TRBV19,-,TRBJ2-5,TRBD2,TGTGCCAGTAGTATAGGTATTCGCGGGAGGAGGGAGACCCAGTACTTC,CASSIGIRGRRETQYF
TRBV19,-,TRBJ1-1,-,TGTGCCAGTAGTTTAAATTCGCCGGGACACCGATACACTGAAGCTTTCTTT,CASSLNSPGHRYTEAFF
TRBV6-2/TRBV6-3,-,TRBJ1-2,TRBD1,TGTGCCAGCAGCGCCGGGGACAGGGATAACTATGGCTACACCTTC,CASSAGDRDNYGYTF
TRBV4-1,-,TRBJ2-3,TRBD2,TGCGCCAGCAGCCCCTCCGGTGGAGGGGCTCAGCGGGAGACAGATACGCAGTATTTT,CASSPSGGGAQRETDTQYF
TRBV21-1,once,TRBJ1-5,-,TGTGCCAGCAGCAAAGATCTCCGTGAGACAAGATATCCGCCCCAGCATTTT,CASSKDLRETRYPPQHF
TRBV3-1/TRBV3-2,once,TRBJ2-2,TRBD1,TGTGCCAGCAGCCAGAGGGGGCAGGGCACCGGGGAGCTGTTTTTT,CASSQRGQGTGELFF
TRBV20-1,once,TRBJ2-7,TRBD1,TGCAGTGCTAGTCGGGGGCAGGGGGCCTCCTACGAGCAGTACTTC,CSASRGQGASYEQYF
TRBV10-3,-,TRBJ2-3,TRBD2,TGTGCCATCAGCGGGACTAGCGGGGGAACAGATACGCAGTATTTT,CAISGTSGGTDTQYF
TRBV29-1,-,TRBJ2-7,TRBD1,TGCAGCGTTGTCACAGGGGAAACCTACGAGCAGTACTTC,CSVVTGETYEQYF
TRBV9,-,TRBJ2-5,-,TGTGCCAGCAGCCCTAGGTGGGTCCAAGAGACCCAGTACTTC,CASSPRWVQETQYF
TRBV5-1,few,TRBJ2-1,TRBD2,TGCGCCAGCAGCTTGGGGACTAGCGGGCGCTCCTACAATGAGCAGTTCTTC,CASSLGTSGRSYNEQFF
TRBV5-6,-,TRBJ1-2,-,TGTGCCAGCAGCTTATTTGGGGGGGCAGGCTATGGCTACACCTTC,CASSLFGGAGYGYTF
TRBV3-1/TRBV3-2,-,TRBJ2-1,TRBD1,TGTGCCAGCAGCCAAGCGGACAGGTACCCCTACAATGAGCAGTTCTTC,CASSQADRYPYNEQFF
TRBV28,-,TRBJ1-1,TRBD1,TGTGCCAGCCTTAAATTAGGACAGGGAAGGAGAGCTTTCTTT,CASLKLGQGRRAFF
TRBV5-1,-,TRBJ2-5,-,TGCGCCAGCAGCCCGACCATGAGGGGGGAGACCCAGTACTTC,CASSPTMRGETQYF
TRBV5-4,-,TRBJ2-5,TRBD1,TGTGCCAGCAGAAATCAGGGGGCTGTGGAGACCCAGTACTTC,CASRNQGAVETQYF
TRBV19,-,TRBJ1-4,-,TGTGCCAGTAGTATCCAGACAGGAATCGAAAAACTGTTTTTT,CASSIQTGIEKLFF
TRBV6-5,-,TRBJ1-6,TRBD1,TGTGCCAGCAGTAGACAGGGAGGCTCCAATTCACCCCTCCACTTT,CASSRQGGSNSPLHF
TRBV5-1,-,TRBJ2-3,TRBD2,TGCGCCAGCAGCCCGGGGACTAGCGGGAGCACAGATACGCAGTATTTT,CASSPGTSGSTDTQYF
TRBV4-3,once,TRBJ2-7,TRBD1,TGCGCCAGCAGCCAAGAGGGGCATGGACAGGGGTATGACGAGCAGTACTTC,CASSQEGHGQGYDEQYF
TRBV3-1/TRBV3-2,once,TRBJ2-3,-,TGTGCCAGCAGCCAAGAAAGGGGCTCGGATACGCAGTATTTT,CASSQERGSDTQYF
TRBV5-1,-,TRBJ1-2,TRBD1,TGCGCCAGCAGCTCCGGGGACAGGTTTAAGGCCAACTATGGCTACACCTTC,CASSSGDRFKANYGYTF
TRBV23-1,-,TRBJ1-1,TRBD1,TGCGCCAGCAGTCATCCCCGGACAGGGGGGGACACTGAAGCTTTCTTT,CASSHPRTGGDTEAFF
TRBV14,-,TRBJ2-3,-,TGTGCCAGCAGCGAGCACACAGATACGCAGTATTTT,CASSEHTDTQYF
TRBV7-2,-,TRBJ2-1,-,TGTGCCAGCAGCTTAAATTCAGGGGTCCCCTCCAATGAGCAGTTCTTC,CASSLNSGVPSNEQFF
TRBV7-9,-,TRBJ2-5,-,TGTGCCAGCAGAGCTCTTCAGGGGAGAGGTCAAGAGACCCAGTACTTC,CASRALQGRGQETQYF
TRBV6-5,-,TRBJ2-5,TRBD2,TGTGCCAGCCGGACCTCGGGGGGTGAGACCCAGTACTTC,CASRTSGGETQYF
TRBV10-1,once,TRBJ1-2,-,TGCGCCAGCAGTGCGACTCTAGACTATGGCTACACCTTC,CASSATLDYGYTF
TRBV7-9,-,TRBJ2-7,TRBD2,TGTGCCAGCAGCTTAGCTCGGGGGGGCGAGCAGTACTTC,CASSLARGGEQYF
TRBV5-4,-,TRBJ2-1,TRBD2,TGTGCCAGCAGCGAGGGACTAGCGGGGGCGTTTCGAGGGTCCAATGAGCAGTTCTTC,CASSEGLAGAFRGSNEQFF
TRBV5-8,-,TRBJ2-3,TRBD2,TGTGCCAGCAGCTTAGGACTAGCGGGAGGACTAACCCCCAGCACAGATACGCAGTATTTT,CASSLGLAGGLTPSTDTQYF
TRBV7-2,-,TRBJ2-5,TRBD2,TGTGCCAGCAGCCGTCAAAGCGGGGGGGCATGGGAGACCCAGTACTTC,CASSRQSGGAWETQYF
TRBV5-1,-,TRBJ2-7,-,TGCGCCAGCAGCCGGGACGGGACTTCCTACGAGCAGTACTTC,CASSRDGTSYEQYF
TRBV28,-,TRBJ2-7,TRBD2,TGTGCCAGCAGTTTTATCGGGGGGGACTACGAGCAGTACTTC,CASSFIGGDYEQYF
TRBV7-9,-,TRBJ1-2,TRBD1,TGTGCCAGCAGCTCGATACGGACAGGGAACTATGGCTACACCTTC,CASSSIRTGNYGYTF
TRBV28,-,TRBJ1-6,-,TGTGCCAGCAGTACCACAGGGTATAATTCACCCCTCCACTTT,CASSTTGYNSPLHF
TRBV5-1,-,TRBJ2-5,TRBD1,TGCGCCAGCGGGCCCTGGACAGGTCAAGAGACCCAGTACTTC,CASGPWTGQETQYF
TRBV6-5,-,TRBJ1-6,TRBD1,TGTGCCAGCAGTTACTCCGGACAGGGAGATAATTCACCCCTCCACTTT,CASSYSGQGDNSPLHF
TRBV3-1/TRBV3-2,-,TRBJ1-2,-,TGTGCCAGCAGCCAACTATATGGCTACACCTTC,CASSQLYGYTF
TRBV7-2,-,TRBJ2-7,TRBD2,TGTGCCAGCAGCTCGGGACCTAGCGGGGGGGCCGGGTACGAGCAGTACTTC,CASSSGPSGGAGYEQYF
TRBV7-2,-,TRBJ2-5,-,TGTGCCAGCAGCTTAGGGCTCTCATCCAGGGAAGAGACCCAGTACTTC,CASSLGLSSREETQYF
TRBV7-9,-,TRBJ1-4,TRBD1,TGTGCCAGCAGCTTGGGACAGGGGACTGAAAAACTGTTTTTT,CASSLGQGTEKLFF
TRBV28,-,TRBJ1-6,TRBD1,TGTGCCAGCAGAAAGGGACAGGGGAGAGAATCACCCCTCCACTTT,CASRKGQGRESPLHF
TRBV28,-,TRBJ1-2,-,TGTGCCAGCAGTGCCCTGAGGTATGGCTACACCTTC,CASSALRYGYTF
TRBV6-1,-,TRBJ1-2,-,TGTGCCAGCAGTGAAACTGAGGACTATGGCTACACCTTC,CASSETEDYGYTF
TRBV2,-,TRBJ1-2,-,TGTGCCAGCAGTGAAGCACAGTCCGGAGGGGTCTATGGCTACACCTTC,CASSEAQSGGVYGYTF